Given below is one TCR beta chain in context. Its specificity is unknown. Repertoires were generated with immunoSEQ multiplex PCR, while TCRdb's copy carries only in-frame clones and drops some. The data contain about 1,000 clones, 50% to 60% of them singletons. The sample originates from a study of STAT3 mutations in large granular lymphocyte leukemia. Study details: Roughly half the longitudinally sequenced T-LGLL patients had canonical STAT3 mutations.

The CDR3 spans 16 residues. The V gene's germline CDR1 is LNHDA and CDR2 SQIVND (reference sequence). Between the trimmed V and J ends, which lost 4 bases and 4 bases, there was a span of 19 bases. Study-wide results and limits: Every T-cell large granular lymphocyte leukemia patient had at least one immunodominant TCR beta clonotype.

The source is a human donor with T large granular lymphocyte leukemia. Some clones in this sample may be carry-over from other donors' samples. The sample consisted of PBMCs. The rearrangement uses TRBV19 and TRBJ1-1; tentative D call: TRBD1 (5 bases). In DNA, the CDR3 is TGTGCCAGTAGTAAAAGAGACAGAAGCGGGGGCACTGAAGCTTTCTTT. Translation: CASSKRDRSGGTEAFF.